This T cell receptor beta chain derives from a study of blood T cell repertoires in COVID-19. Generated by immunoSEQ multiplex PCR, the TCRdb table keeps only in-frame clones and is missing some. The sample includes 150,000 to 200,000 clones, 65% to 85% of them seen just once. The CDR3 has 16 residues. With V trimmed by 0 bases and J by 8 bases, 7 bases remained unmatched. The germline V gene has CDR1 ENHRY and CDR2 SYGVKD. The chain links TRBV10-3 to TRBJ1-4; 9 positions agree with TRBD1. The sequencing input was peripheral blood. This TCR derives from a man in his 60s with active or convalescent COVID-19. The CDR3: CAISESRTGVGEKLFF. The DNA of the CDR3 is TGTGCCATCAGTGAGTCCCGGACAGGGGTTGGAGAAAAACTGTTTTTT.